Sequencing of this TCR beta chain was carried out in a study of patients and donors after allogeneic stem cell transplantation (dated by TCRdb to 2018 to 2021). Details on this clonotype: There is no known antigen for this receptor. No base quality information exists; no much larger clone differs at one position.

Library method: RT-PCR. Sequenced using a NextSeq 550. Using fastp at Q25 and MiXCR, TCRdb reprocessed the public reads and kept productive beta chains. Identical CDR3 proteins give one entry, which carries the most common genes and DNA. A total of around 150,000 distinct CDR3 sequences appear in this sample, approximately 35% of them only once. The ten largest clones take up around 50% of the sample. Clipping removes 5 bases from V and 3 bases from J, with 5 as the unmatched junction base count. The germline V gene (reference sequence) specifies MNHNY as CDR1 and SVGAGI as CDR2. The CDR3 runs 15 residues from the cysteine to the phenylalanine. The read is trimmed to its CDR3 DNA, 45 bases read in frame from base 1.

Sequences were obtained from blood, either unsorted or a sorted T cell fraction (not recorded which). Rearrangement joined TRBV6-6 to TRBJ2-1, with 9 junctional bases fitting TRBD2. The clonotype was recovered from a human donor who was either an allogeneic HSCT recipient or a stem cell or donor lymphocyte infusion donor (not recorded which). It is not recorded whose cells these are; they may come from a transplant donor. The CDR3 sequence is CASSALAGIYNEQFF. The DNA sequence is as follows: TGTGCCAGCAGTGCCCTAGCGGGGATCTACAATGAGCAGTTCTTC.